The 18 T cell receptor beta chains below were found in one sample sequenced in a study of T-cell memory formation after mild COVID-19. Each CDR3 protein gets one entry after TCRdb re-called the 5' RACE reads with MiXCR. The sample yields 40,000 to 45,000 distinct CDR3 sequences, 7.3% seen once. The sample taken for sequencing was PBMCs or a T cell subset sorted from them (not recorded which). All receptors derive from a man between 18 and 35 years old who had mild COVID-19 (a few samples of this study predate the infection). Cell type and time point are not known.

A few counts support this clonotype. This sequence joins TRBV5-1 and TRBJ1-1; no clear D. The CDR3 has 13 amino acids. Germline CDR1 and CDR2: SGHRS and YFSETQ. V shed 5 bases and J shed 4 bases, with 12 bases lying between them. CDR3 loop: CASSLDGSTEAFF. The CDR3 region has the DNA TGCGCCAGCAGTCTGGACGGTTCCACTGAAGCTTTCTTT.

V gene TRBV7-2 combines with J gene TRBJ2-1; 8 nucleotides align to TRBD2. The J segment lost 5 bases and the V segment lost 0 bases, leaving 3 bases of the junction unmatched. The CDR3 totals 15 residues. CDR1 is SGHTA, CDR2 FQGNSA, per germline. In DNA form, the CDR3 reads TGTGCCAGCAGCTTAGCGTTAGCGGGGCACAATGAGCAGTTCTTC. Protein: CASSLALAGHNEQFF.

Many counts were recorded for this clonotype. The rearrangement joins TRBV9 to TRBJ1-2, with TRBD1 identical over 7 bases. The length of the CDR3 is 13 residues. V gave up 3 bases and J gave up 7 bases; unmatched junction bases: 6. Germline CDR1 is SGDLS and CDR2 is YYNGEE. CDR3 sequence (DNA): TGTGCCAGCAGCGCTACAGGGGAGGTTGGCTACACCTTC. Its protein product is CASSATGEVGYTF.

V gene TRBV29-1 combines with J gene TRBJ2-3; D possibly matches TRBD1 or TRBD2 (6 bases each). The CDR3 spans 16 residues. The ends were cut back, 1 base at V and 1 base at J, with 15 bases in the middle. CDR1 is SQVTM and CDR2 is ANQGSEA in the germline V gene. This CDR3 is CSVEAGAGTRTDTQYF. CDR3 nucleotide sequence: TGCAGCGTTGAAGCGGGGGCAGGAACCCGCACAGATACGCAGTATTTT.

This sequence joins TRBV28 and TRBJ2-3; D tentatively fits TRBD1 or TRBD2 (5 bases each). Trimming left V 3 bases short and J 10 bases short, with 17 bases between. The CDR3 contains 14 residues. From germline, CDR1 is MDHEN and CDR2 SYDVKM. CDR3 residues: CASSLGLRKRSQYF. In DNA, the CDR3 is TGTGCCAGCAGTTTGGGGCTCCGCAAGCGGTCGCAGTATTTT.

This clonotype occurred a few times. The chain couples TRBV5-1 to TRBJ2-3; 12 bases line up with TRBD1. The V segment lost 3 bases and the J segment 4 bases; nucleotides outside the gene matches: 3. CDR1 and CDR2 (germline): SGHRS, YFSETQ. The CDR3 contains 15 residues. In DNA form, the CDR3 reads TGCGCCAGCAGCTCCGGGACAGGGGGCTCAGATACGCAGTATTTT. This codes for CASSSGTGGSDTQYF.

This clonotype is labeled medium-sized (0.01 to 0.1%). The genes are TRBV7-2 and TRBJ2-3; tentative D call: TRBD2 (5 bases). Trimming pared 6 bases from V and 9 bases from J, leaving 16 bases between. The length of the CDR3 is 13 residues. CDR1 is SGHTA, CDR2 FQGNSA, per germline. The CDR3 protein is CASRTARGGTQYF. The CDR3 DNA reads TGTGCCAGCAGGACGGCCCGTGGAGGCACGCAGTATTTT.

The table lists this clonotype with a few counts. V usage is TRBV28 and J usage is TRBJ1-1; tentative D call: TRBD1 (5 bases). Germline values: CDR1 MDHEN, CDR2 SYDVKM. The CDR3 has 13 amino acids. V was clipped by 8 bases and J by 1 base, with 11 bases between them. As DNA, the CDR3 is TGTGCCAGCCAGGGCATGAGGAACACTGAAGCTTTCTTT. It translates to CASQGMRNTEAFF. Full variable domain (missing parts from reference TRBV28 and TRBJ1-1): DVKVTQSSRYLVKRTGEKVFLECVQDMDHENMFWYRQDPGLGLRLIYFSYDVKMKEKGDIPEGYSVSREKKERFSLILESASTNQTSMYLCASQGMRNTEAFFGQGTRLTVV.

This clonotype occurred a few times. This chain joins TRBV11-1 and TRBJ1-1; 8 bases are shared with TRBD1. The germline gives CDR1 SGHAT, CDR2 FQDESV (reference sequence). The CDR3 runs to 13 residues. V lost 5 bases, J lost 3 bases, and 2 bases stayed unmatched. The CDR3 is CASSTDRDTEAFF. The CDR3 DNA follows: TGTGCCAGCAGCACGGACAGGGACACTGAAGCTTTCTTT.

This chain connects TRBV18 to TRBJ2-5, with a possible D match to TRBD2 (6 bases). In germline, CDR1 is KGHSH, CDR2 LQKENI. The CDR3 contains 14 residues. With 6 bases removed from V and 0 bases from J, the gap between germline ends came to 11 bases. The CDR3 loop reads CASSPGGNQETQYF. CDR3 nucleotides: TGTGCCAGCTCCCCGGGCGGGAACCAAGAGACCCAGTACTTC.

The V and J genes are TRBV7-8 and TRBJ2-1, with TRBD1 matching over 8 bases. J was trimmed by 2 bases and V by 5 bases; bases with no gene match: 2. The germline gives CDR1 SGHVS, CDR2 FQNEAQ. The CDR3 sequence is 14 residues long. CDR3 protein: CASSLGQAYNEQFF. DNA for the CDR3: TGTGCCAGCAGCCTGGGACAGGCCTACAATGAGCAGTTCTTC.

Ten or more counts support this clonotype. V gene TRBV5-1 combines with J gene TRBJ2-1; 8 nucleotides agree with TRBD2. The CDR3 is made up of 15 amino acids. V was clipped by 1 base and J by 2 bases; unmatched bases: 2. The germline gives CDR1 SGHRS, CDR2 YFSETQ. CDR3 amino acids: CASSLKRGTYNEQFF. CDR3 coding DNA: TGCGCCAGCAGCTTGAAGCGGGGGACCTACAATGAGCAGTTCTTC.

This chain joins TRBV4-3 and TRBJ1-5, with D possibly being TRBD1 (5 bases). CDR3 size: 18 residues. V lost 0 bases to trimming and J lost 6 bases, with 21 bases between them. CDR1 is LGHNA and CDR2 is YSLEER in the germline V gene. CDR3 bases: TGCGCCAGCAGCCAAGATCGCCTGGGGCCTTTGAAGGGTCAGCCCCAGCATTTT. Its translation is CASSQDRLGPLKGQPQHF.

The genes are TRBV3-1 and TRBJ2-1; a weak D match, TRBD2 (6 bases). Germline loops: CDR1 LGHDT, CDR2 YNNKEL (reference sequence). The CDR3 runs to 13 residues. Trimming cost V 2 bases and J 9 bases, with 11 bases left between them. CDR3 bases: TGTGCCAGCAGCCAACAACTAGCTTCTGAGCAGTTCTTC. Translated, it gives CASSQQLASEQFF.

V gene TRBV3-1 combines with J gene TRBJ1-6; 9 bases agree with TRBD1. Germline lookup yields CDR1 LGHDT and CDR2 YNNKEL (reference sequence). The CDR3 has 14 amino acids. Trimming cost V 1 base and J 10 bases; bases outside gene matches: 2. The CDR3 sequence: CASSQGTGESPLHF. The CDR3, as DNA: TGTGCCAGCAGCCAAGGGACAGGGGAATCACCCCTCCACTTT. The full variable domain, rest sourced from reference TRBV3-1 and TRBJ1-6, is DTAVSQTPKYLVTQMGNDKSIKCEQNLGHDTMYWYKQDSKKFLKIMFSYNNKELIINETVPNRFSPKSPDKAHLNLHINSLELGDSAVYFCASSQGTGESPLHFGNGTRLTVT.

This clonotype was seen a handful of times. The chain has TRBV25-1 and TRBJ1-2; D uncertain. Germline values: CDR1 MGHDK, CDR2 SYGVNS. The V end lost 4 bases, the J end lost 3 bases, and 12 bases lay between the germline ends. The length of the CDR3 is 14 residues. CDR3 nucleotide sequence: TGTGCCAGCAGTGTGTCAGGAAACCACTATGGCTACACCTTC. Its translation: CASSVSGNHYGYTF.

Sample share makes this clonotype medium-sized. The rearrangement links TRBV5-1 to TRBJ2-7; D call uncertain. This CDR3 spans 14 amino acids. With 0 bases removed from V and 2 bases from J, the gap between germline ends came to 9 bases. Germline CDR1 and CDR2: SGHRS and YFSETQ. CDR3 bases: TGCGCCAGCAGCTTGGAGGCCGGTCCCTACGAGCAGTACTTC. It codes for CASSLEAGPYEQYF.

At least ten counts were recorded for this clonotype. DNA for the CDR3: TGCGCCAGCAGCATAGGACAGGGCGAGAACACTGAAGCTTTCTTT. It is translated as CASSIGQGENTEAFF. The chain carries TRBV5-1 and TRBJ1-1; 8 bases line up with TRBD1. The germline V gene encodes CDR1 SGHRS and CDR2 YFSETQ. The CDR3 runs to 15 residues. The trim removed 4 bases at V and 1 base at J, leaving 6 bases unmatched.